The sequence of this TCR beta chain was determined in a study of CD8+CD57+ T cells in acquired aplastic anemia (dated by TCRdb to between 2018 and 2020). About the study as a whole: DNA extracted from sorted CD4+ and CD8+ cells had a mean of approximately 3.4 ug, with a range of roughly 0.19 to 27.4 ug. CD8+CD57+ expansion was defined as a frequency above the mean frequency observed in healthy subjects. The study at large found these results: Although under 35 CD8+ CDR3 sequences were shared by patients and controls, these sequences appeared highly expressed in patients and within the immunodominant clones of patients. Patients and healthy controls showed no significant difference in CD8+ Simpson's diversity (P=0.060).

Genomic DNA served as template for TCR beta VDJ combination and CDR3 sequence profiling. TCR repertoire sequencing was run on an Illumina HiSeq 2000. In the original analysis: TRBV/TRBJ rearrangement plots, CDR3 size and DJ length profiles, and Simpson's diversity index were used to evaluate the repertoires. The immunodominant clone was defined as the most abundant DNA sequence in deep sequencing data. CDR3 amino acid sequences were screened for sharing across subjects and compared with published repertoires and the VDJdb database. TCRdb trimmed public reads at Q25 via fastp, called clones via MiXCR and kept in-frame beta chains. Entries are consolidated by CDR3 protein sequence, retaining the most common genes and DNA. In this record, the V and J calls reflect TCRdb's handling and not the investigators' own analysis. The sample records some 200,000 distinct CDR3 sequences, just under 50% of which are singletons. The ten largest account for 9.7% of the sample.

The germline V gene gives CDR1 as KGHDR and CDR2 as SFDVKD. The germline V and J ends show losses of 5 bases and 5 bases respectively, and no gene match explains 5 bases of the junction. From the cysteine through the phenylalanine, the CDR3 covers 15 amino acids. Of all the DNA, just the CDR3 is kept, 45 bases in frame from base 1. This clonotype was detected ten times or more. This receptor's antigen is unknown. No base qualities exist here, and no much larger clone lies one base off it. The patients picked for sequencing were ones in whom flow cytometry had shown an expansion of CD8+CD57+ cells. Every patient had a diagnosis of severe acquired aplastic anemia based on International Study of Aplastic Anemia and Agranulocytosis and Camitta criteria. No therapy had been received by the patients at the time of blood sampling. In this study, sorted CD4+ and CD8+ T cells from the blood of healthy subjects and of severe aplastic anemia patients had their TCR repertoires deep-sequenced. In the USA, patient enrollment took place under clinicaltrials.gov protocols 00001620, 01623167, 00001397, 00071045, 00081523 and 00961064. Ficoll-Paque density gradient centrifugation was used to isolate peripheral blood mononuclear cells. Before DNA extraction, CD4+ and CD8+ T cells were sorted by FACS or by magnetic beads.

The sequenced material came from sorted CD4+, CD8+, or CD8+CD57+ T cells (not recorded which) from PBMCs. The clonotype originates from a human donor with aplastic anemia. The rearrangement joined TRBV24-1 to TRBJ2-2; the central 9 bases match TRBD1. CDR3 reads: CATSGGDRVTGELFF. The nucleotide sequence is TGTGCCACCAGTGGTGGGGACAGGGTAACCGGGGAGCTGTTTTTT.